This record concerns one TCR beta chain sequence. This clone was seen only once. The antigen it binds to is not known. It has no much larger one-base neighbor in the sample; base qualities were not kept. The immunoSEQ Assay, a bias-controlled multiplex PCR, was used to amplify TCRbeta CDR3 regions from genomic DNA. The original methods were these. The number of nucleated cells in each sample was estimated from the amplification of reference gene primers within the assay. Sequence reads were collapsed and filtered to measure the absolute abundance of every unique TCRbeta CDR3 rearrangement. For each sample, productive Simpson clonality was calculated as the square root of Simpson's diversity index across productive rearrangements. Not all clones reach the TCRdb copy of this immuneACCESS table, which keeps in-frame sequences only. Checked studies attribute under half of the gap to unresolved V genes and leave the rest unexplained. V, J and clone size are those of that table, while D and trimming were read from the DNA. The sample yields over 250,000 clones; roughly 88% were counted once. About 1% of the sample belongs to the ten largest clones.

V was cut back by 0 bases and J by 7 bases, leaving a gap of 11 bases between them. CDR1 SGDLS and CDR2 YYNGEE were looked up in the germline V gene. There are 14 amino acids in the CDR3, from cysteine to phenylalanine inclusive. Left in the record is the CDR3 DNA by itself, 42 bases read in frame from the first base. In the prospective study, participants were roughly 18 to 90 years old, resided in about two dozen geographic areas of the United States, and were enrolled through a virtual design. Cohort assignment in the prospective study relied on participant-reported clinical history from a screening survey and a study questionnaire. For ImmuneRACE Cohort 3, a participant was defined as recovered based on two consecutive negative NP/OP PCR tests, clearance by a healthcare professional, or resolution of symptoms. Each participant in the prospective study had whole blood, serum and a nasopharyngeal or oropharyngeal swab collected by mobile phlebotomists. Prospective study participants could optionally give additional blood draws and questionnaires over a roughly 2-month period. Before DNA extraction, blood samples from the prospective study were shipped at room temperature or frozen.

The data were obtained in a study of blood T cell repertoires in COVID-19 (dated by TCRdb to 2020 to 2022). In the study overall: Samples from collaborators originated in the United States, Italy and Spain and spanned both the acute and convalescent phases of COVID-19. The repertoires were made available in a free public database intended to serve as a resource for research on the immune response to SARS-CoV-2. Sample metadata almost always included a de-identified subject ID, COVID-19 status, age in years and sex. The material from the prospective study consisted of cDNA or gDNA derived from T cells, B-cell-depleted T cells, or PBMCs. The dataset comprised deeply sampled blood TCRbeta repertoires from subjects exposed to, actively infected with, or recovered from COVID-19. The samples were drawn from two sources: the first 160 participants of the ongoing ImmuneRACE study, and some 1,300 subjects contributed by 6 global collaborators. Where available, HLA class I and class II types were obtained from metadata supplied by the sample provider rather than from assay-based typing. What the work shows at the level of the full study, not this receptor alone: Clinical and demographic metadata were provided uncurated, with the amount varying by source and participant.

Sequencing was performed on PBMCs or T cells enriched from blood (not recorded which). The sequence was obtained from a woman aged 25 to 45 who had recovered from COVID-19. The chain couples TRBV9 to TRBJ2-1; there is no confident call for the D gene. The sequenced DNA is TGTGCCAGCAGCGTAGAAGCGATCGGAAATGAGCAGTTCTTC. It specifies CASSVEAIGNEQFF.